These 12 T cell receptor beta chains share one sample of origin, sequenced in a study of OX40 agonist ivuxolimab in advanced cancers. This table comes from immunoSEQ multiplex PCR, and its TCRdb copy is limited to in-frame clones, with some not included. This table has 35,000 to 55,000 clones, about 95% appearing once. The sample here was CD4+ or CD8+ T cells sorted from blood, taken in a trial of the OX40 agonist ivuxolimab. Receptors were obtained from an adult with an advanced solid tumor such as melanoma, head and neck, liver or kidney cancer.

The V call is TRBV5-1, the J call TRBJ2-3; 11 nucleotides line up with TRBD2. The CDR3 has 18 residues. Trimming removed 5 bases from V and 3 bases from J; junction bases left unmatched: 14. Germline V gene sequence: CDR1 SGHRS, CDR2 YFSETQ. The CDR3 loop is CASRGAETSGSLTDTQYF. CDR3 in DNA: TGCGCCAGCAGGGGGGCCGAAACTAGCGGGAGTTTGACAGATACGCAGTATTTT.

Written as DNA, the CDR3 is TGTGCCAGCTCACCACCCGGCAGTAGCTCTGGAAACACCATATATTTT. This codes for CASSPPGSSSGNTIYF. The genes are TRBV18 and TRBJ1-3, with unresolved D. The CDR3 runs 16 residues. From germline, CDR1 is KGHSH and CDR2 LQKENI. Trimming removed 0 bases at V and 0 bases at J, with 9 bases between.

The V call is TRBV9, the J call TRBJ1-2; D not resolved. The germline V gene has CDR1 SGDLS and CDR2 YYNGEE. This CDR3 is 16 amino acids long. Trimming stripped 3 bases from V and 3 bases from J, with 18 bases between. The CDR3 spells CASSGGLRVIDYGYTF. The CDR3 nucleotides are TGTGCCAGCAGCGGGGGTTTGAGGGTTATCGACTATGGCTACACCTTC.

The V gene is TRBV4-2, the J gene TRBJ2-1; TRBD2 agrees at 11 bases. This CDR3 has 17 residues. V was clipped by 0 bases and J by 7 bases; unmatched bases: 8. Germline V gene lookup returns CDR1 LGHNA and CDR2 YNFKEQ. CDR3 in amino acids: CASSQDQAGLAANEQFF. CDR3 DNA sequence: TGTGCCAGCAGCCAAGATCAGGCGGGACTAGCGGCAAATGAGCAGTTCTTC.

This rearrangement joins TRBV9 to TRBJ2-5; 7 bases agree with TRBD1. The CDR3 loop spans 14 amino acids. Per germline, CDR1 SGDLS and CDR2 YYNGEE. The V segment lost 4 bases and the J segment 3 bases; nucleotides outside the gene matches: 6. CDR3 loop: CASSPHGTEETQYF. The CDR3 nucleotides read TGTGCCAGCAGCCCTCACGGGACAGAAGAGACCCAGTACTTC.

V is TRBV11-3 and J is TRBJ1-1; 8 bases match TRBD1. The CDR3 consists of 16 residues. J gave up 2 bases and V 4 bases, and 9 bases lay outside the gene matches. Germline V gives CDR1 SGHNT, CDR2 YENEEA. This chain's CDR3 is CASSSLWDRLNTEAFF. The CDR3 DNA is TGTGCCAGCAGCTCCCTGTGGGACAGGCTTAACACTGAAGCTTTCTTT.

This chain joins TRBV5-1 and TRBJ2-2, with a possible D match to TRBD1 (5 bases). Deletions cut 2 bases from V and 0 bases from J, with 8 bases between. This CDR3 has 15 amino acids. CDR1 and CDR2 from the germline V gene are SGHRS and YFSETQ. DNA for the CDR3: TGCGCCAGCAGCTTTACAGGACCGAACACCGGGGAGCTGTTTTTT. It codes for CASSFTGPNTGELFF.

This chain joins TRBV15 and TRBJ2-7; TRBD2 matches at 14 bases. Per germline, CDR1 LNHNV and CDR2 YYDKDF (reference sequence). V lost 3 bases and J lost 3; bases outside the gene matches: 13. The CDR3 sequence is 19 residues long. The CDR3 nucleotides are TGTGCCACCAGCAGTACCGGACTAGCGGGAGGCGAAATCTTCTACGAGCAGTACTTC. Its protein product is CATSSTGLAGGEIFYEQYF.

This chain uses TRBV7-2 with TRBJ2-7; D call uncertain. With 1 base removed from V and 4 bases from J, the gap between germline ends came to 17 bases. From germline, CDR1 is SGHTA and CDR2 FQGNSA. There are 16 residues in the CDR3. The CDR3 protein is CASSLVQGLEKYEQYF. The CDR3 DNA sequence: TGTGCCAGCAGCTTAGTTCAAGGGCTAGAGAAATACGAGCAGTACTTC.

CDR3 DNA sequence: TGTGCCAGCAGCTTTTGGCGGGCAAATGAGCAGTTCTTC. Encoded protein: CASSFWRANEQFF. The chain employs TRBV5-6 and TRBJ2-1; TRBD2 is a possible D gene (5 bases). The CDR3 length is 13 residues. The V end lost 2 bases, the J end lost 7 bases, and 10 bases lay between the germline ends. CDR1 and CDR2 from the germline V gene are SGHDT and YYEEEE.

V usage is TRBV19 and J usage is TRBJ2-1; the match to TRBD1 covers 8 bases. From germline, CDR1 is LNHDA and CDR2 SQIVND (reference sequence). The CDR3 contains 15 residues. The V gene end was trimmed by 6 bases and the J gene end by 10 bases; junction bases not matched to a gene: 14. In DNA form, the CDR3 reads TGTGCCAGTAGCACGGGACAGGACGTATTAGGGGAGCAGTTCTTC. It is translated as CASSTGQDVLGEQFF.

V is TRBV29-1 and J is TRBJ2-1; D gene unclear. CDR3 length: 13 amino acids. The V and J ends lost 4 bases and 7 bases respectively, with 14 bases between them. Germline CDR1 reads SQVTM; CDR2 reads ANQGSEA. CDR3: CSVAGRIGNEQFF. The CDR3 coding sequence is TGCAGCGTTGCGGGTAGGATAGGGAATGAGCAGTTCTTC.